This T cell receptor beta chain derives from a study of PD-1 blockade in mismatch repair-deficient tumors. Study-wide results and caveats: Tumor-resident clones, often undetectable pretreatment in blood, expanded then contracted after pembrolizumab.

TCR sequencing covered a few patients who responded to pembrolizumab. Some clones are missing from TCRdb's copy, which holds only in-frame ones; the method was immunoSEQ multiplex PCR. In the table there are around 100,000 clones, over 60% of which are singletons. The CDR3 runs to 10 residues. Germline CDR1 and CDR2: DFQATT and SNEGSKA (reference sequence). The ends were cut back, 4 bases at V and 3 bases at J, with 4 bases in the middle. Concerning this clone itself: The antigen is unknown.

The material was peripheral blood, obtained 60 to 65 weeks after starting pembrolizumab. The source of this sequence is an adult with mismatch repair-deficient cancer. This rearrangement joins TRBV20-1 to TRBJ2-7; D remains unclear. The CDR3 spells CSATNYEQYF. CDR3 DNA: TGCAGTGCTACCAACTACGAGCAGTACTTC.